Presented here are 29 T cell receptor beta chains from one specimen sequenced in a study of blood T cell repertoires in COVID-19. TCRdb's table, derived via immunoSEQ multiplex PCR, lists solely in-frame clones and lacks some. The repertoire has 180,000 or so clones, around 78% of them found once; the top ten carry around 2.8%. The sequenced sample consisted of peripheral blood. The receptors were gathered from a woman over 75 with active or convalescent COVID-19.

This sequence joins TRBV7-9 and TRBJ1-3, with a tentative D call TRBD1 (5 bases). This CDR3 has 15 amino acids. V was cut by 1 base and J by 1 base, with 8 bases left in between. Germline V lookup: CDR1 SEHNR, CDR2 FQNEAQ (reference sequence). CDR3 nucleotide sequence: TGTGCCAGCAGCTTAGAAGCAGGGTCTGGAAACACCATATATTTT. Its translation: CASSLEAGSGNTIYF.

The genes are TRBV10-1 and TRBJ2-7; D remains ambiguous. The germline gives CDR1 WNHNN, CDR2 SYGVQD (reference sequence). The CDR3 contains 11 residues. The ends were cut back, 8 bases at V and 2 bases at J, with 7 bases in the middle. The CDR3 sequence: CASRHPYEQYF. CDR3 in DNA: TGCGCCAGCCGACACCCCTACGAGCAGTACTTC.

The chain combines TRBV7-8 with TRBJ2-3; 12 bases line up with TRBD1. With V trimmed by 5 bases and J by 2 bases, 8 bases remained unmatched. The length of the CDR3 is 17 residues. In germline, CDR1 is SGHVS, CDR2 FQNEAQ. The CDR3 loop reads CASSEGQGATPTDTQYF. CDR3 nucleotide sequence: TGTGCCAGCAGCGAGGGACAGGGGGCGACCCCCACAGATACGCAGTATTTT.

The gene calls are TRBV19 and TRBJ1-1; weak D call: TRBD1 (5 bases). V lost 3 bases and J lost 3, with 8 bases in between. CDR1 is LNHDA and CDR2 is SQIVND in the germline V gene (reference sequence). The CDR3 sequence is 13 residues long. The chain's CDR3 is CASSIAGDTEAFF. Here the CDR3 DNA reads TGTGCCAGTAGTATCGCGGGGGACACTGAAGCTTTCTTT.

This chain links TRBV7-9 with TRBJ1-1; D is undetermined. The ends were cut back, 2 bases at V and 1 base at J, with 11 bases in the middle. Per germline, CDR1 SEHNR and CDR2 FQNEAQ (reference sequence). This CDR3 region has 15 residues. CDR3 protein: CASSLTPHKNTEAFF. The CDR3 DNA sequence: TGTGCCAGCAGCTTAACCCCGCACAAGAACACTGAAGCTTTCTTT.

The rearrangement joins TRBV7-9 to TRBJ1-1, with D hard to call. The CDR3 has 12 residues. V lost 5 bases to trimming and J lost 6 bases, with 10 bases between them. Looked up from germline, CDR1 is SEHNR and CDR2 is FQNEAQ (reference sequence). This chain's CDR3 is CASSPSVAEAFF. Here the CDR3 DNA reads TGTGCCAGCAGCCCCTCAGTCGCTGAAGCTTTCTTT.

CDR3: CASSSHPTGETEAFF. The CDR3 DNA is TGTGCCAGCTCATCACACCCGACAGGTGAGACTGAAGCTTTCTTT. The V gene is TRBV18, the J gene TRBJ1-1; tentatively, D is TRBD1 (6 bases). Trimming left V 5 bases short and J 5 bases short, with 18 bases between. Germline CDR1 KGHSH, CDR2 LQKENI. The CDR3 is 15 residues long.

This rearrangement joins TRBV3-1 (or the pseudogene TRBV3-2) to TRBJ2-3; D call uncertain. The CDR3 extends over 16 amino acids. Germline CDR1 LGHDT, CDR2 YNNKEL (reference sequence). Trimming shortened V by 0 bases and J by 0 bases, and 10 bases separated the two germline ends. The CDR3 DNA reads TGTGCCAGCAGCCAAGAACTCGTCCTCAGCACAGATACGCAGTATTTT. Translating gives CASSQELVLSTDTQYF.

This sequence joins TRBV19 and TRBJ1-1; D remains ambiguous. In germline, CDR1 is LNHDA, CDR2 SQIVND (reference sequence). Trimming removed 4 bases at V and 6 bases at J, with 9 bases between. The CDR3 has 12 residues. CDR3 nucleotides: TGTGCCAGTAGTAGGCTTGAGGCTGAAGCTTTCTTT. Amino acid sequence: CASSRLEAEAFF.

This clone was recorded a few times. The chain carries TRBV2 and TRBJ1-2, with a weak D call TRBD1 (6 bases). Trimming removed 5 bases from V and 6 bases from J, with 16 bases in between. This CDR3 is 14 amino acids long. Germline lookup yields CDR1 SNHLY and CDR2 FYNNEI. CDR3 sequence (DNA): TGTGCCAGCAGTTGGACAGCCCCTTGGGATGGCTACACCTTC. This codes for CASSWTAPWDGYTF.

This rearrangement joins TRBV18 to TRBJ2-7; 8 bases map to TRBD1. CDR1 and CDR2 from the germline V gene are KGHSH and LQKENI. The CDR3 consists of 14 residues. V trimming: 6 bases; J trimming: 11 bases; junction bases outside the gene matches: 15. The CDR3 reads CASSPLTTGVMKYF. The CDR3 DNA follows: TGTGCCAGCTCGCCCCTCACGACAGGGGTAATGAAGTACTTC.

The gene calls are TRBV2 and TRBJ2-5; D is unresolved. Germline V CDR1 and CDR2: SNHLY, FYNNEI. CDR3 length: 14 residues. V gave up 2 bases and J gave up 5 bases, with 12 bases separating them. CDR3 DNA: TGTGCCAGCAGTGAATATAGGAGCGTGGAGACCCAGTACTTC. Translated, it gives CASSEYRSVETQYF.

This clone has a handful of counts. CDR3 loop: CASSPFLGDEQFF. CDR3 DNA sequence: TGTGCCAGCAGTCCGTTTCTGGGCGATGAGCAGTTCTTC. The chain is built from TRBV2 and TRBJ2-1; D unclear. Looked up from germline, CDR1 is SNHLY and CDR2 is FYNNEI. With 5 bases removed from V and 8 bases from J, the gap between germline ends came to 13 bases. The CDR3 runs to 13 residues.

In its sample, this clone was seen once. This rearrangement joins TRBV27 to TRBJ2-2; 11 nucleotides align to TRBD1. V trimming: 5 bases; J trimming: 3 bases; junction bases outside the gene matches: 8. Germline CDR1 is MNHEY and CDR2 is SMNVEV (reference sequence). The CDR3 spans 17 residues. The CDR3 loop reads CASSLGTGGSHTGELFF. CDR3 nucleotides: TGTGCCAGCAGTCTCGGGACAGGGGGTTCACACACCGGGGAGCTGTTTTTT.

The chain combines TRBV5-1 with TRBJ1-1; D remains unclear. CDR1 and CDR2 (germline): SGHRS, YFSETQ. The CDR3 extends over 17 amino acids. V was pared by 1 base and J by 0 bases, with 16 bases between. The CDR3, as DNA: TGCGCCAGCAGCTTGAGGACTTTAGGGAACTTGAACACTGAAGCTTTCTTT. It codes for CASSLRTLGNLNTEAFF.

The chain employs TRBV19 and TRBJ2-2, with 8 positions matching TRBD1. CDR1 and CDR2 (germline): LNHDA, SQIVND (reference sequence). V shed 0 bases, J shed 0 bases, and the junction held 9 bases outside the gene matches. The CDR3 has 19 amino acids. In DNA form, the CDR3 reads TGTGCCAGTAGTATAGACGTTTACAGGGGGGTATCGAACACCGGGGAGCTGTTTTTT. Translating gives CASSIDVYRGVSNTGELFF. The full variable domain, with the rest looked up from reference TRBV19 and TRBJ2-2, is DGGITQSPKYLFRKEGQNVTLSCEQNLNHDAMYWYRQDPGQGLRLIYYSQIVNDFQKGDIAEGYSVSREKKESFPLTVTSAQKNPTAFYLCASSIDVYRGVSNTGELFFGEGSRLTVL.

This chain uses TRBV12-3 or TRBV12-4 with TRBJ1-1; D is ambiguous. The ends were cut back, 6 bases at V and 7 bases at J, with 9 bases in the middle. The CDR3 consists of 11 residues. The CDR3: CASSIGLEAFF. The CDR3 region has the DNA TGTGCCAGCAGCATAGGACTTGAAGCTTTCTTT.

V is TRBV6-5 and J is TRBJ2-7; tentative D call: TRBD2 (7 bases). Germline V lookup: CDR1 MNHEY, CDR2 SVGAGI. V lost 2 bases to trimming and J lost 2 bases, with 16 bases between them. The CDR3 sequence is 16 residues long. CDR3 in amino acids: CASSYPPGGGTYEQYF. CDR3 DNA sequence: TGTGCCAGCAGTTACCCCCCGGGGGGCGGGACCTACGAGCAGTACTTC.

The gene calls are TRBV5-5 and TRBJ2-7; TRBD1 might be the D (6 bases). The germline V gene encodes CDR1 SGHKS and CDR2 YYEKEE (reference sequence). V was shortened by 0 bases and J by 2 bases, with 12 bases between the two germline ends. The CDR3 runs 15 residues. CDR3 nucleotide sequence: TGTGCCAGCAGCTTGGAAACAGGGAAGGCCTACGAGCAGTACTTC. This sequence encodes CASSLETGKAYEQYF.

The V gene is TRBV5-6, the J gene TRBJ1-6, with TRBD1 as a possible D gene (5 bases). The CDR3 runs 13 residues. Germline V lookup: CDR1 SGHDT, CDR2 YYEEEE. V shed 0 bases and J shed 9 bases, with 7 bases lying between them. The CDR3 loop reads CASSLAQGSPLHF. In DNA form, the CDR3 reads TGTGCCAGCAGCTTGGCGCAGGGTTCACCCCTCCACTTT.

To note about this clone: Other DNA sequences in the sample encode the same CDR3. CDR3: CASSRTGAGNTIYF. The CDR3, as DNA: TGTGCCAGCAGTCGTACAGGGGCCGGAAACACCATATATTTT. This chain connects TRBV6-5 to TRBJ1-3; the match to TRBD1 covers 7 bases. CDR1 is MNHEY, CDR2 SVGAGI, per germline. With 5 bases clipped from V and 4 bases from J, the junction kept 5 bases outside the gene matches. This CDR3 has 14 amino acids.

This sequence joins TRBV5-1 and TRBJ2-5; TRBD1 might be the D (6 bases). Looked up from germline, CDR1 is SGHRS and CDR2 is YFSETQ. With 2 bases removed from V and 5 bases from J, the gap between germline ends came to 13 bases. CDR3 length: 14 residues. CDR3: CASSLGGPIETQYF. Written as DNA, the CDR3 is TGCGCCAGCAGCTTAGGGGGACCTATTGAGACCCAGTACTTC.

The chain links TRBV5-4 to TRBJ2-1, with 10 bases lining up with TRBD2. V gave up 5 bases and J gave up 5 bases; unmatched junction bases: 4. The CDR3 spans 14 residues. CDR1 and CDR2 from the germline V gene are SGHNT and YYREEE (reference sequence). This CDR3 is CASRSGLADNEQFF. The CDR3 DNA reads TGTGCCAGCAGGAGCGGACTAGCGGACAATGAGCAGTTCTTC.

The genes are TRBV9 and TRBJ1-3; a weak D match, TRBD1 (5 bases). The CDR3 runs 15 residues. Germline lookup yields CDR1 SGDLS and CDR2 YYNGEE. Trimming took 2 bases from V and 3 from J, leaving 12 bases between them. CDR3 sequence reads: CASSVGGNYGNTIYF. The CDR3 DNA sequence: TGTGCCAGCAGCGTTGGGGGGAACTATGGAAACACCATATATTTT.

This rearrangement joins TRBV28 to TRBJ1-2; TRBD1 might be the D (5 bases). V was cut by 6 bases and J by 2 bases, with 13 bases left in between. CDR3 length: 14 amino acids. Germline V gene sequence: CDR1 MDHEN, CDR2 SYDVKM. DNA of the CDR3: TGTGCCAGCAGCTATGGGGCAGGGAACTATGGCTACACCTTC. Its protein is CASSYGAGNYGYTF.

In this sample, this clone turned up a few times. The gene calls are TRBV10-1 and TRBJ2-5, with a tentative D call TRBD1 (6 bases). The V end was cut by 9 bases, the J end by 5 bases, with 25 bases between. The CDR3 sequence is 16 residues long. The germline V gene encodes CDR1 WNHNN and CDR2 SYGVQD (reference sequence). The CDR3 nucleotides read TGCGCCAGGGCCGGGACACCCCTAGCCCATGCGGAGACCCAGTACTTC. Protein: CARAGTPLAHAETQYF.

The gene calls are TRBV3-1 (or the pseudogene TRBV3-2) and TRBJ1-6; D gene ambiguous. This CDR3 is 17 amino acids long. The V gene lost 0 bases and the J gene lost 0 bases, with 9 bases spanning the gap. Germline loops: CDR1 LGHDT, CDR2 YNNKEL (reference sequence). The CDR3 region has the DNA TGTGCCAGCAGCCAAGATTCGGTGAGCTCCTATAATTCACCCCTCCACTTT. Encoded protein: CASSQDSVSSYNSPLHF.

This chain links TRBV5-8 with TRBJ2-5, with 7 bases matching TRBD1. CDR3 length: 17 amino acids. The V gene end was trimmed by 0 bases and the J gene end by 4 bases; junction bases not matched to a gene: 12. Per germline, CDR1 SGHTS and CDR2 YDEGEE. This CDR3 reads CASSLARGGEVAETQYF. The CDR3 DNA is TGTGCCAGCAGCTTGGCCAGAGGGGGCGAGGTGGCAGAGACCCAGTACTTC. Full variable domain (outside the CDR3, taken from reference TRBV5-8 and TRBJ2-5): EAGVTQSPTHLIKTRGQQATLRCSPISGHTSVYWYQQALGLGLQFLLWYDEGEERNRGNFPPRFSGRQFPNYSSELNVNALELEDSALYLCASSLARGGEVAETQYFGPGTRLLVL.

The rearrangement links TRBV6-2 or TRBV6-3 to TRBJ2-3, with D uncertain. Trimming stripped 0 bases from V and 6 bases from J, with 7 bases between. CDR3 size: 13 residues. Germline V gene sequence: CDR1 MNHEY, CDR2 SVGEGT. The CDR3: CASSYSGGDTQYF. The CDR3 nucleotides read TGTGCCAGCAGTTACTCCGGCGGTGATACGCAGTATTTT.